This T cell receptor beta chain stems from a study of cytomegalovirus exposure and HLA in healthy donors (dated by TCRdb to 2017 to 2019). Regarding the complete study: According to an earlier analysis of around 600 of the donors, some 170 million T cells yielded some 110 million unique TCR beta sequences and more than 250 Gb of sequence data. Roughly five DR-DQ haplotypes were handled as single units for association and clustering, since linkage in the cohort was strong. The study used immunosequencing to profile the T cell repertoires of approximately 630 subjects and linked those repertoires to cytomegalovirus serostatus. Approximately 300 gigabases of sequencing data and roughly 80 million unique TCR sequences made up an early release that covered approximately 700 HLA-typed donors. Typing coverage differed by locus: A, B, C, DRB1 and DQB1 were typed in roughly 629-630 donors, DQA1 in roughly 500, DPA1 in 600 to 610, and DPB1 in around 440. Besides the first cohort of 500 to 700 subjects, a separate validation cohort made up of over a hundred different subjects was used. An earlier analysis of about 620 of the donors applied high-throughput TCR beta sequencing to assess whether each TCR beta V gene segment acted as functional or pseudogenic. Rather than using new phenotypic data, the later analysis identified candidate immune exposures from TCR beta sequences and from how often those sequences occurred across donors. HLA typing included class I and class II loci at four-digit resolution. A later genetic analysis used genome-wide SNP genotypes for about 55% of the 666 donors, treating that subset as a discovery cohort. The study aimed to test whether signatures of past pathogen exposure could be identified by cataloging public T cell receptors. Among the roughly 400 genotyped donors, approximately 82% belonged to the genetic ancestry cluster associated with self-reported Caucasian donors. On average, 235,054 unique TCR beta nucleotide sequences were sequenced per donor among fewer than 500 genotyped donors of the cohort, with around 19% of those sequences being non-productive. Every discovery cohort repertoire had been produced on one sequencing platform. To study patterns of TCR occurrence, a later analysis re-analyzed previously published TCR beta repertoires from 666 donors and added high-resolution HLA genotyping. The study combined high-throughput TCR immunosequencing, statistical association of individual TCRs with disease status, and machine learning to predict cytomegalovirus infection status. Alongside the repertoire data, information on donor age, sex, ethnicity and CMV serostatus was compiled. Results the study describes overall, beyond this receptor: In a later analysis, the rate of TCR association differed among HLA loci, with DRB1 alleles having the most associated TCRs and HLA-C alleles having the fewest. Roughly uniform sequencing depth across donors was assumed in presence/absence analyses, although this assumption may not hold. The only immune exposure information available for the cohort was CMV serostatus. An earlier analysis of 587 of the donors showed that most TCR beta V segments appeared in productive rearrangements either about 87% or about 30% of the time, which broadly matched IMGT annotations. Only TCR beta chains were sequenced in this cohort, and the absence of alpha or paired-chain data limited detectable features. Correlated functional status among segregating V segments might reflect linkage disequilibrium, but an unknown experimental factor could not be ruled out. In a later analysis, HLA-associated TCR beta chains showed more clonal expansion and lower generation probabilities than non-associated chains that were equally common. Compared with the 666-donor mean, donors in an Asian-associated ancestry cluster had fewer N-insertions in productive TCRs, according to a later genetic analysis. Because counts were too low, around 18 rarely observed V segments, including chromosome 9 orphons, were left out of the earlier analysis of 500 to 750 of the donors. In a later genetic analysis, a missense DCLRE1C variant was associated with V-gene and J-gene trimming of TCR beta chains, and the association was replicated in an independent cohort. When HLA alleles, especially DR and DQ, strongly co-occurred, attributing TCR associations to individual alleles was difficult. A group of highly shared sequence variants was considered likely to be a technical artifact of the sequencing pipeline. A few of the identified cytomegalovirus-associated TCR beta chains were confirmed in vitro to be specific for cytomegalovirus antigens. In both the original and validation cohorts, the classifier was reported to diagnose cytomegalovirus status with high specificity and sensitivity. According to a later analysis, parvovirus B19, influenza, CMV and Epstein-Barr virus appeared linked to several top co-occurrence clusters. A further reported finding was that TCR beta sequences accurately predicted the HLA-A and HLA-B alleles for most subjects in the first cohort. In a later analysis, most CMV-associated TCR beta chains were found to appear HLA-restricted, with HLA associations seemingly driven largely by CMV exposure. While some public TCRs were present in many individuals, most TCR sequences turned up only very rarely across donors. Because some donors lacked HLA typing at each locus, the association tests relied only on the typed subset. In the study, around 160 TCR beta chains were listed as associated with cytomegalovirus. Specific HLA alleles were associated with 16,951 TCR beta sequences at a false discovery rate of 0.05 in a later analysis. Because the 87-base-pair reads could not distinguish some IMGT-functional V segments, including TRBV6-2 and TRBV6-3, those segments were excluded. It was suggested by the authors that the approach could potentially be generalized to other disease states and immunological phenotypes.

Libraries were made using the immunoSEQ multiplex PCR assay. For the multiplex PCR, a mixture combining 60 forward primers for TCR Vbeta segments and 13 reverse primers for TCR Jbeta segments was used. A multiplex PCR assay on genomic DNA amplified the CDR3 region of rearranged TCR beta genes. Amplified TCR beta libraries were sequenced as 87-base-pair reads on the Illumina HiSeq System. Under the source paper's analysis protocol: Across the 670 or so repertoires, a later analysis counted about 81 million unique TCR beta chains, 9.5 million to 13 million of which were shared by at least two donors. To remove PCR and sequencing errors, raw reads were error-corrected and collapsed into unique sequences using a nearest-neighbor algorithm that merged closely related sequences. Alignment of CDR3 sequences to IMGT reference sequences was used to assign V, D and J gene segments. For a sequence to be retained, a match of at least six nucleotides to both a V gene segment and a J gene segment was required. A rearrangement was called productive if the CDR3 had no stop codons and remained in frame with V and J, and every other rearrangement was called non-productive. Following IMGT convention, CDR3 was defined as the stretch from the second conserved V-encoded cysteine up to the conserved J-encoded phenylalanine. In an earlier analysis of some 550 of the donors, sequences lacking an unambiguous match to a single V gene segment were excluded. In an earlier analysis of 500 to 750 of the donors, V segments were called functional above 56.7% productive rearrangements and were called segregating when the between-donor standard deviation exceeded 5%. To diagnose cytomegalovirus status from the catalog of TCR beta chain sequences, a statistical classification framework was built. V and J gene assignment, in a later analysis, came from comparing TCR nucleotide sequences with IMGT/GENE-DB human TR gene sequences. A later analysis assigned CDR3 sequences and most-parsimonious VDJ recombination scenarios with the TCRdist pipeline. In a later analysis, each TCR beta chain was defined by its CDR3 amino acid sequence together with its V-gene family, and reads lacking a unique V-gene family were excluded. In a later analysis, 550 to 650 highly shared, low-generation-probability nucleotide sequences were removed to address suspected cross-contamination and a sequencing artifact. A later analysis calculated a clonal expansion index for each public chain from normalized within-repertoire ranks of inferred template counts. Generation probabilities in a later analysis came from a VDJ recombination model fitted to out-of-frame rearrangements, and those results were checked against IGoR. In a later analysis, hypergeometric tests were used to score TCR-TCR, TCR-HLA and TCR-CMV co-occurrence, with a repertoire-size bias correction applied to TCR pairs. To estimate false discovery rates, a later analysis permuted the HLA or CMV assignments 20 times. A later analysis grouped co-occurring TCRs with DBSCAN, adding TCRdist sequence similarity when clustering within HLA-allele-positive subsets. Co-occurrence clustering excluded repertoires with fewer than 30,000 or more than 120,000 public chains, plus five with anomalous nucleotide sharing. This immuneACCESS table, as held by TCRdb, lists in-frame sequences with V and J called but not all clones. Of the missing ones, under half trace to an unresolved V gene in checked studies; the others have no known cause. That table furnishes V, J and clone size, whereas the DNA furnished D and trimming. This sample comprises about 160,000 clones, about 75% of them detected only once. The ten largest account for approximately 2.3% of the sample.

The cohort comprised approximately 700 healthy bone marrow donors. Cohort members were all nominally healthy when sampled, although unrecorded immune exposures were likely present. The donor tested CMV seronegative, placing the donor among the roughly 340 seronegative members of the cohort. A peripheral blood sample was collected from each donor, and TCR beta sequencing was performed on peripheral blood mononuclear cells. The Qiagen DNeasy Blood Extraction Kit was used to extract genomic DNA from the blood cell samples. CDR1 and CDR2 are drawn from the germline V gene: SNHLY, FYNNEI. Germline trimming: 6 bases from V, 2 bases from J; junction bases outside gene matches: 10. Reading from cysteine to phenylalanine, the CDR3 counts 15 amino acids. CDR3 DNA is the only sequence kept; it has 45 bases, read in frame from the first base. A few counts support this clone. Its antigen remains unidentified. Base qualities are not at hand, and no much larger clone is one base apart.

The sequencing input was PBMCs. This chain is built from TRBV2 and TRBJ2-7; 7 of the junction bases match TRBD1. The receptor comes from a female donor in good health and CMV-seronegative. The sequenced DNA is TGTGCCAGCAGCCTAAACAGGGGTACAACCTACGAGCAGTACTTC. It encodes CASSLNRGTTYEQYF.